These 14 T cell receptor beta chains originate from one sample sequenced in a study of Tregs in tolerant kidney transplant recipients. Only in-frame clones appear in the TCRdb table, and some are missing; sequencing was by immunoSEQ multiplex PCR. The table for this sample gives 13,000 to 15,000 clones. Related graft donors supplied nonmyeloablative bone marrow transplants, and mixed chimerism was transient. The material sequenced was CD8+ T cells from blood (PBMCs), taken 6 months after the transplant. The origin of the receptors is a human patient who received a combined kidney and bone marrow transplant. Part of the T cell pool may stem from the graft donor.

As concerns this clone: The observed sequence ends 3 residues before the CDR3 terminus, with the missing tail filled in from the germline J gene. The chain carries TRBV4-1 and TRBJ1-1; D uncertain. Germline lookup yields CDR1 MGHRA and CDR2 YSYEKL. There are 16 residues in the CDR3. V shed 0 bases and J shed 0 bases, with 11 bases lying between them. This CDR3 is CASSQDMVSMNTEAFF. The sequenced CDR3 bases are TGCGCCAGCAGCCAAGATATGGTAAGCATGAACACTGAA.

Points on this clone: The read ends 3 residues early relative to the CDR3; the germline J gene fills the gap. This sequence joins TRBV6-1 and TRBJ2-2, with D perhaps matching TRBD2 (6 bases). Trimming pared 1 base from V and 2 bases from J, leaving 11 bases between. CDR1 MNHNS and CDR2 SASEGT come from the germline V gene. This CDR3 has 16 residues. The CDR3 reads CASSEEGTQNTGELFF. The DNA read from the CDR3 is TGTGCCAGCAGTGAAGAAGGGACTCAAAACACCGGGGAG.

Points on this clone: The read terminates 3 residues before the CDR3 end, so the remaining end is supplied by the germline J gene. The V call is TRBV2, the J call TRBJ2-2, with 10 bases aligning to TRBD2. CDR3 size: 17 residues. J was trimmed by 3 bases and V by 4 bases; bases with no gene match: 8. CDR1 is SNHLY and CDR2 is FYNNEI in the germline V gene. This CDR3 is CASSGGGSGRYTGELFF. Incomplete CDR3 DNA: TGTGCCAGCAGTGGTGGGGGTAGCGGGAGGTACACCGGGGAG.

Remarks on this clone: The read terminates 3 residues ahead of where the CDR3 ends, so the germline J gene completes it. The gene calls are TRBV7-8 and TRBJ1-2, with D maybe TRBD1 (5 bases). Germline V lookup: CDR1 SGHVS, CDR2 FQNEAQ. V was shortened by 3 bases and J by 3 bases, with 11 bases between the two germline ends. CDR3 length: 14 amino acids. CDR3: CASSFPGLHYGYTF. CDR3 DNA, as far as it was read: TGTGCCAGCAGCTTCCCAGGGCTTCACTATGGC.

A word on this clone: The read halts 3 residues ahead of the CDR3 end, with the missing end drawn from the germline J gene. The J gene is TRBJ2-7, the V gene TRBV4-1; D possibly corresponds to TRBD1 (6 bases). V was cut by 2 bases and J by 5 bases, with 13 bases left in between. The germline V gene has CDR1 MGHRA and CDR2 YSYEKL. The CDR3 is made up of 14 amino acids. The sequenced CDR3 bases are TGCGCCAGCAGCCAACCGGGACACCTGAACGAG. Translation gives CASSQPGHLNE. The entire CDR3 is CASSQPGHLNEQYF.

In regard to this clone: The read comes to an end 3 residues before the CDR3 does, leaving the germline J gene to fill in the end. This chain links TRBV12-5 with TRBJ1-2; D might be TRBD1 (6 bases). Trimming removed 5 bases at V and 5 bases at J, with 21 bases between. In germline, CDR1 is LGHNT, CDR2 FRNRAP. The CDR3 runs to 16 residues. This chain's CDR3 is CASGPGQQGMKYGYTF. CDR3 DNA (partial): TGTGCTAGTGGTCCCGGGCAACAGGGAATGAAATATGGC.

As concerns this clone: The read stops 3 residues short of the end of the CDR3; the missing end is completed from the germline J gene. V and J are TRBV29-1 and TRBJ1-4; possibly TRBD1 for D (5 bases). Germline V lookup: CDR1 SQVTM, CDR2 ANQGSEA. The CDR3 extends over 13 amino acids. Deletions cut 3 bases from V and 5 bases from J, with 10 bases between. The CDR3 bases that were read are TGCAGCGTTGAGTTTGAGGGGAATGAAAAA. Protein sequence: CSVEFEGNEK. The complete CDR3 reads CSVEFEGNEKLFF. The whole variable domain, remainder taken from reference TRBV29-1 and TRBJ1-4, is SAVISQKPSRDICQRGTSLTIQCQVDSQVTMMFWYRQQPGQSLTLIATANQGSEATYESGFVIDKFPISRPNLTFSTLTVSNMSPEDSSIYLCSVEFEGNEKLFFGSGTQLSVL.

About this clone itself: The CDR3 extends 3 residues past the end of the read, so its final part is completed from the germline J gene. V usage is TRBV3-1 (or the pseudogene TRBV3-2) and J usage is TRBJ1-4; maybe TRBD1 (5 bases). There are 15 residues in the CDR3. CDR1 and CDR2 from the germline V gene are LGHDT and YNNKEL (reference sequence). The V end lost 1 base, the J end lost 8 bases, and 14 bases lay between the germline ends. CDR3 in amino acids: CASSQVPGEGEKLFF. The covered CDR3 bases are TGTGCCAGCAGCCAAGTCCCGGGGGAAGGAGAAAAA.

The sequenced part of the CDR3 DNA is TGCAGCGTTGTGACGTCAGGGACAGATACG. This gives the protein CSVVTSGTDT. The full CDR3 is CSVVTSGTDTQYF. This chain connects TRBV29-1 to TRBJ2-3; perhaps TRBD1 as D (5 bases). The read is 3 residues too short to cover the CDR3 end, so that end is filled in from the germline J gene. Germline V gene lookup returns CDR1 SQVTM and CDR2 ANQGSEA. Deletions cut 4 bases from V and 3 bases from J, with 11 bases between. CDR3 length: 13 residues.

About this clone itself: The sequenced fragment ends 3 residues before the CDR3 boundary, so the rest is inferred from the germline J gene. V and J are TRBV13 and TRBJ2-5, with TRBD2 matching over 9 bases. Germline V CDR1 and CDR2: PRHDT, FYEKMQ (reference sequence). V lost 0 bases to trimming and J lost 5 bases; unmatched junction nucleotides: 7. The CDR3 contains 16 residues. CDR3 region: CASSLGAGGPWETQYF. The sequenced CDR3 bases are TGTGCCAGCAGCTTAGGCGCGGGGGGGCCCTGGGAGACC. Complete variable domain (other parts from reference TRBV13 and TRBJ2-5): AAGVIQSPRHLIKEKRETATLKCYPIPRHDTVYWYQQGPGQDPQFLISFYEKMQSDKGSIPDRFSAQQFSDYHSELNMSSLELGDSALYFCASSLGAGGPWETQYFGPGTRLLVL.

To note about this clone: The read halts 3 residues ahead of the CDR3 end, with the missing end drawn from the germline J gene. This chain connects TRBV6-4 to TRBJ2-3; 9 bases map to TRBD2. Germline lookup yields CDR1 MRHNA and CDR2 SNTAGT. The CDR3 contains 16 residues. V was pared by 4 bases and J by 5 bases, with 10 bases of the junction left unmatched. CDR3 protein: CASSAFAGGPGDTQYF. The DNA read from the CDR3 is TGTGCCAGCAGTGCTTTCGCGGGAGGGCCAGGAGATACG.

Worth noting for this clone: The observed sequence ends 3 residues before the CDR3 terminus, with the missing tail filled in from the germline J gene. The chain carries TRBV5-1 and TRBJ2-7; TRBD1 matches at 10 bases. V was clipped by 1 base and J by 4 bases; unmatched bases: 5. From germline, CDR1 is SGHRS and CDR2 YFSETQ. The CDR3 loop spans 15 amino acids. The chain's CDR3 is CASSLTTGGTYEQYF. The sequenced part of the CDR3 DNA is TGCGCCAGCAGCTTGACGACAGGGGGCACGTACGAG.

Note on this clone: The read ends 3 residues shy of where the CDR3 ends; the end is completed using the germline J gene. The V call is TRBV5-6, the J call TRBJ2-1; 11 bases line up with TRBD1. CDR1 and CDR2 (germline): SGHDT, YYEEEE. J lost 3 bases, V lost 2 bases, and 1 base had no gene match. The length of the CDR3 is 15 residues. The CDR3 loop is CASSFGTGGYNEQFF. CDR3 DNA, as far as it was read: TGTGCCAGCAGCTTCGGGACAGGGGGCTACAATGAG.

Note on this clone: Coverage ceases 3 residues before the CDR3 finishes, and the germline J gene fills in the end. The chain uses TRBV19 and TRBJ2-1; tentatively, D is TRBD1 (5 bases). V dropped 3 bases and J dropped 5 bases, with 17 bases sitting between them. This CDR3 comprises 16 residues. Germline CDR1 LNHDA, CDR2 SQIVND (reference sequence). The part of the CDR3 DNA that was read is TGTGCCAGTAGTATTGAACCCCAGCAGGGCCACAATGAG. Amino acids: CASSIEPQQGHNE. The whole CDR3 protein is CASSIEPQQGHNEQFF. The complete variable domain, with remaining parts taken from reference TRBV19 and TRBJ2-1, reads DGGITQSPKYLFRKEGQNVTLSCEQNLNHDAMYWYRQDPGQGLRLIYYSQIVNDFQKGDIAEGYSVSREKKESFPLTVTSAQKNPTAFYLCASSIEPQQGHNEQFFGPGTRLTVL.